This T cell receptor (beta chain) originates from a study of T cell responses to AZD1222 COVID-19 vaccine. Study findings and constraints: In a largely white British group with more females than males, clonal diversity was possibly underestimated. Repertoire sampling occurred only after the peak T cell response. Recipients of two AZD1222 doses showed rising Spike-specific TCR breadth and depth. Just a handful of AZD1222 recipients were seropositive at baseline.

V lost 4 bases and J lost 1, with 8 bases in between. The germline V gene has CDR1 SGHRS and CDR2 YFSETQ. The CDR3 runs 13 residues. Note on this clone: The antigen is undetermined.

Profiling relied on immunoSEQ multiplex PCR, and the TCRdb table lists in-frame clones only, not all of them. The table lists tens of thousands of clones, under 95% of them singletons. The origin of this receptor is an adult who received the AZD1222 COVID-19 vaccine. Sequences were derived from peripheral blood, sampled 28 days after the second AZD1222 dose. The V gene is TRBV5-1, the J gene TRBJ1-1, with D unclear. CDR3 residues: CASSPRENTEAFF. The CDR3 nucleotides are TGCGCCAGCAGCCCCCGGGAGAACACTGAAGCTTTCTTT.